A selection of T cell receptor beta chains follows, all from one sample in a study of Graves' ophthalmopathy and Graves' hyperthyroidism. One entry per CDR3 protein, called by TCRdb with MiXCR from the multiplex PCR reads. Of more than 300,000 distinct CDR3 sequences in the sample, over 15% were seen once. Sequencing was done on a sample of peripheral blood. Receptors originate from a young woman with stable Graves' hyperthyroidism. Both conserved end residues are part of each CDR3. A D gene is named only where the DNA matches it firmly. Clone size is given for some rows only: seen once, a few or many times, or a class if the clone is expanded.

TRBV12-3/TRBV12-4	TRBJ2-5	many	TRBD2	TGTGCCAGCAGCGTAATTAGCGGGCTAATCCAAGAGACCCAGTACTTC	CASSVISGLIQETQYF
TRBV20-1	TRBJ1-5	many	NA	TGCAGTGCTAGAAGGGGGGGCGCATATAGCAATCAGCCCCAGCATTTT	CSARRGGAYSNQPQHF
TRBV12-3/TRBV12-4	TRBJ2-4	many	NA	TGTGCCAGCAGTTTCCGACAGACGGACAAAAACATTCAGTACTTC	CASSFRQTDKNIQYF
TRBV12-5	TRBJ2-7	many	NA	TGTGCTAGTGGTTGGACTGACTCCTACGAGCAGTACTTC	CASGWTDSYEQYF
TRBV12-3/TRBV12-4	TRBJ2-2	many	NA	TGTGCCAGCAGTTTAGGGGGGCGGGGTACCGGGGAGCTGTTTTTT	CASSLGGRGTGELFF
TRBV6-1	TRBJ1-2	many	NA	TGTGCCAGCAGTGACCCGCTGACGGGGTATGGCTACACCTTC	CASSDPLTGYGYTF
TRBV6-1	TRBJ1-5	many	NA	TGTGCCAGCAGTGAAAAAGGAAGCAATCAGCCCCAGCATTTT	CASSEKGSNQPQHF
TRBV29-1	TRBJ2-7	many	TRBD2	TGCAGTGCGGGGGGGATAGGACCCTACGAGCAGTACTTC	CSAGGIGPYEQYF
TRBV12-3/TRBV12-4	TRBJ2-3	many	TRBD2	TGTGCCAGCAGACTAGGACTAGGGGCAGATACGCAGTATTTT	CASRLGLGADTQYF
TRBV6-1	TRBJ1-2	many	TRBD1	TGTGCCAGCAGTCGCGGGACAGTTCCTGGCTACACCTTC	CASSRGTVPGYTF
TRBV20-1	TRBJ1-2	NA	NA	TGCAGTGCTCCCGACCCCAACAGCGACTATGGCTACACCTTC	CSAPDPNSDYGYTF
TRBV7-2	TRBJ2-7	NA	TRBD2	TGTGCCAGCAGCTCGCAGCGGGGCAACTACGAGCAGTACTTC	CASSSQRGNYEQYF
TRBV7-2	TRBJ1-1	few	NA	TGTGCCAGCAGCTTAGGGGGGACCAGGACTGAAGCTTTCTTT	CASSLGGTRTEAFF
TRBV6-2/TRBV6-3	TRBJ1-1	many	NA	TGTGCCAGCAATGACCCTACAGGGAACACTGAAGCTTTCTTT	CASNDPTGNTEAFF
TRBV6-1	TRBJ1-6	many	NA	TGTGCCAGCAGTGACAGGGATTATAATTCACCCCTCCACTTT	CASSDRDYNSPLHF